The sequence of this TCR beta chain was determined in a study of vaccination effects on CD4 cells after COVID-19. The study's findings and limits: New vaccine-induced clones were the main type among post-vaccine spike-reactive clones in convalescents.

Germline CDR1 KGHSH, CDR2 LQKENI. The trim removed 3 bases at V and 1 base at J, leaving 1 base unmatched. This CDR3 spans 15 amino acids. Comment on this clone: Its antigen is not identified.

Following culture for approximately ten days, CD4+ T cells were isolated. The person acquired a PCR-confirmed SARS-CoV-2 infection between March and December 2020. Two-dose vaccination with either BNT162b2 or mRNA-1273 was given to the participants. The data were produced by immunoSEQ multiplex PCR, yet TCRdb's version contains in-frame clones alone and is incomplete. The sample consists of 35,000 to 55,000 clones, approximately 82% of them appearing once. The chain couples TRBV18 to TRBJ1-1; TRBD1 aligns across 11 bases. This sample comprised CD4+ T cells from PBMCs cultured without peptide, obtained after COVID-19 vaccination. The receptor comes from a human donor who had a prior SARS-CoV-2 infection. CDR3 in DNA: TGTGCCAGCTCACCTGGACAGGGGGCGAACACTGAAGCTTTCTTT. Translation gives CASSPGQGANTEAFF.